The 24 T cell receptor beta chains given below trace back to one sample, sequenced in a study of PD-L1 blockade in urothelial cancer. This table comes from immunoSEQ multiplex PCR, and its TCRdb copy is limited to in-frame clones, with some not included. The repertoire holds approximately 38,000 clones, with 75% to 90% as singletons. As for time point: peripheral blood 6 weeks after treatment start. The sample here was PBMCs, taken around atezolizumab (anti-PD-L1) treatment. These receptors originate from a man in his fifties or sixties with urothelial cancer.

CDR3 protein: CASSVGTGPTTGELFF. DNA of the CDR3: TGTGCCAGCAGTGTAGGGACAGGACCAACAACCGGGGAGCTGTTTTTT. The chain employs TRBV2 and TRBJ2-2; 8 bases are shared with TRBD1. Germline trimming cut 4 bases from V and 5 bases from J; bases unmatched to any gene: 9. There are 16 residues in the CDR3. Germline values: CDR1 SNHLY, CDR2 FYNNEI.

V is TRBV19 and J is TRBJ1-1; no reliable D call. This CDR3 region has 15 residues. V was shortened by 3 bases and J by 3 bases, with 14 bases between the two germline ends. The germline gives CDR1 LNHDA, CDR2 SQIVND (reference sequence). This chain's CDR3 is CASSIGKTSDTEAFF. In DNA, the CDR3 is TGTGCCAGTAGTATCGGGAAGACGTCGGACACTGAAGCTTTCTTT.

The V gene is TRBV6-1, the J gene TRBJ1-5, with 9 bases aligning to TRBD1. V was clipped by 4 bases and J by 4 bases; unmatched bases: 5. Germline V gene sequence: CDR1 MNHNS, CDR2 SASEGT. The CDR3 covers 15 residues. In nucleotides, the CDR3 is TGTGCCAGCAGTGTTAAGACAGGGGGGAATCAGCCCCAGCATTTT. This gives the protein CASSVKTGGNQPQHF.

The V and J genes are TRBV7-6 and TRBJ1-2, with 7 bases lining up with TRBD1. Trimming cost V 5 bases and J 0 bases; bases outside gene matches: 6. The CDR3 is 15 amino acids. Germline CDR1 reads SGHVS; CDR2 reads FNYEAQ. The CDR3 loop reads CASSTTGDTNYGYTF. The CDR3 region has the DNA TGTGCCAGCAGCACCACAGGGGACACTAACTATGGCTACACCTTC.

J is TRBJ1-1 and V is TRBV7-9, with D perhaps matching TRBD1 (5 bases). This CDR3 region has 15 residues. CDR1 and CDR2 from the germline V gene are SEHNR and FQNEAQ (reference sequence). Trimming removed 1 base from V and 1 base from J, with 10 bases in between. CDR3 in DNA: TGTGCCAGCAGCTTAGTGGCAGGGTGGAACACTGAAGCTTTCTTT. Amino acid sequence: CASSLVAGWNTEAFF. Full variable domain (outside the CDR3, taken from reference TRBV7-9 and TRBJ1-1): DTGVSQNPRHKITKRGQNVTFRCDPISEHNRLYWYRQTLGQGPEFLTYFQNEAQLEKSRLLSDRFSAERPKGSFSTLEIQRTEQGDSAMYLCASSLVAGWNTEAFFGQGTRLTVV.

V and J are TRBV5-1 and TRBJ1-3; D is undetermined. The length of the CDR3 is 14 residues. The V and J ends lost 4 bases and 0 bases respectively, with 8 bases between them. Germline CDR1 is SGHRS and CDR2 is YFSETQ. This chain's CDR3 is CASSGGSSGNTIYF. The CDR3 DNA reads as TGCGCCAGCAGCGGCGGAAGCTCTGGAAACACCATATATTTT.

The chain combines TRBV7-2 with TRBJ2-1; D perhaps matches TRBD2 (5 bases). Germline CDR1 SGHTA, CDR2 FQGNSA. This CDR3 spans 15 amino acids. V lost 3 bases and J 7 bases, leaving 16 bases between the germline ends. The chain's CDR3 is CASSFNSVLRNEQFF. CDR3 coding DNA: TGTGCCAGCAGCTTCAATAGCGTCCTAAGGAATGAGCAGTTCTTC. Filled out from reference TRBV7-2 and TRBJ2-1, the complete variable domain reads GAGVSQSPSNKVTEKGKDVELRCDPISGHTALYWYRQSLGQGLEFLIYFQGNSAPDKSGLPSDRFSAERTGGSVSTLTIQRTQQEDSAVYLCASSFNSVLRNEQFFGPGTRLTVL.

The gene calls are TRBV27 and TRBJ1-2, with 7 bases fitting TRBD1. CDR3 size: 15 residues. After removal of 5 bases from V and 3 bases from J, the junction contained 9 bases not matched to a gene. In germline, CDR1 is MNHEY, CDR2 SMNVEV (reference sequence). The CDR3 protein is CASSQREGADYGYTF. In DNA form, the CDR3 reads TGTGCCAGCAGTCAACGGGAGGGGGCGGACTATGGCTACACCTTC.

There are a few counts of this clone. The chain combines TRBV6-1 with TRBJ1-2, with a possible D match to TRBD1 (5 bases). Trimming took off 7 bases at V and 4 bases at J, with 10 bases between the two ends. Germline V gene lookup returns CDR1 MNHNS and CDR2 SASEGT. The CDR3 totals 12 residues. The CDR3 DNA reads as TGTGCCAGCACCGCAGGGTTCTATGGCTACACCTTC. This codes for CASTAGFYGYTF.

The CDR3 reads CASSQDSGVGEAFF. Written as DNA, the CDR3 is TGTGCCAGCAGCCAGGACAGTGGGGTGGGTGAAGCTTTCTTT. This rearrangement joins TRBV7-8 to TRBJ1-1; TRBD1 might be the D (6 bases). The CDR3 consists of 14 residues. Trimming took 5 bases from V and 7 from J, leaving 17 bases between them. Germline CDR1 reads SGHVS; CDR2 reads FQNEAQ. The full variable domain, completed using reference TRBV7-8 and TRBJ1-1, is GAGVSQSPRYKVAKRGQDVALRCDPISGHVSLFWYQQALGQGPEFLTYFQNEAQLDKSGLPSDRFFAERPEGSVSTLKIQRTQQEDSAVYLCASSQDSGVGEAFFGQGTRLTVV.

This clone turned up a few times. The genes are TRBV5-4 and TRBJ1-1, with TRBD1 as a possible D gene (5 bases). CDR3 size: 14 residues. Germline CDR1 reads SGHNT; CDR2 reads YYREEE (reference sequence). V was cut by 4 bases and J by 5 bases, with 15 bases left in between. The CDR3 loop is CASSPGGSWTEAFF. CDR3 nucleotide sequence: TGTGCCAGCAGCCCGGGGGGGAGTTGGACTGAAGCTTTCTTT.

V is TRBV11-3 and J is TRBJ2-1, with 7 positions matching TRBD1. Trimming took 2 bases from V and 7 from J; bases not matched to a gene: 8. Germline lookup yields CDR1 SGHNT and CDR2 YENEEA. This CDR3 is built from 15 residues. The CDR3 loop reads CASSLTGTVTNEQFF. The CDR3 DNA reads as TGTGCCAGCAGCTTAACCGGGACAGTCACGAATGAGCAGTTCTTC. The entire variable domain, with the rest obtained from reference TRBV11-3 and TRBJ2-1, is as follows: EAGVVQSPRYKIIEKKQPVAFWCNPISGHNTLYWYLQNLGQGPELLIRYENEEAVDDSQLPKDRFSAERLKGVDSTLKIQPAELGDSAVYLCASSLTGTVTNEQFFGPGTRLTVL.

The V and J genes are TRBV5-1 and TRBJ2-7, with 11 bases lining up with TRBD1. The CDR3 runs to 14 residues. Germline V lookup: CDR1 SGHRS, CDR2 YFSETQ. The junction had 2 bases not matched to a gene; V was cut back by 4 bases and J by 2 bases. The CDR3 DNA follows: TGCGCCAGCAGCGAGGGACAGGGGGCCTACGAGCAGTACTTC. Residues: CASSEGQGAYEQYF.

The chain uses TRBV21-1 and TRBJ1-1. TRBV21-1 is assigned pseudogene status. This CDR3 comprises 16 residues. The CDR3 sequence: CASSKEGKSGDTEAFF. Here the CDR3 DNA reads TGTGCCAGCAGCAAAGAGGGTAAATCGGGGGACACTGAAGCTTTCTTT.

This sequence joins TRBV19 and TRBJ2-5, with 10 nucleotides matching TRBD2. The CDR3 has 18 amino acids. J was trimmed by 3 bases and V by 1 base; bases with no gene match: 11. CDR1 LNHDA and CDR2 SQIVND come from the germline V gene (reference sequence). The CDR3, as DNA: TGTGCCAGTAGTATAGGTCCTAGCGGGAGTCTCGGTGAAGAGACCCAGTACTTC. This translates into CASSIGPSGSLGEETQYF.

This chain links TRBV10-2 with TRBJ2-7, with 7 bases matching TRBD1. CDR3 length: 14 amino acids. Trimming removed 4 bases from V and 3 bases from J; junction bases left unmatched: 6. Germline V gene data show CDR1 as WSHSY and CDR2 as SAAADI. CDR3: CASSGQGLRYEQYF. CDR3 sequence (DNA): TGCGCCAGCAGTGGACAGGGTTTGCGCTACGAGCAGTACTTC.

The genes are TRBV7-9 and TRBJ1-3; D is ambiguous. Germline CDR1 SEHNR, CDR2 FQNEAQ (reference sequence). There are 14 residues in the CDR3. V shed 0 bases and J shed 11 bases, with 14 bases lying between them. DNA of the CDR3: TGTGCCAGCAGCTTAGCGCCCGACGGCGGAGCCATATATTTT. It encodes CASSLAPDGGAIYF.

The V gene is TRBV2, the J gene TRBJ1-3, with D unclear. Germline V gene sequence: CDR1 SNHLY, CDR2 FYNNEI. The V and J ends lost 6 bases and 0 bases respectively, with 15 bases between them. This CDR3 has 16 residues. The CDR3 here is CASRFGPRNSGNTIYF. CDR3 DNA sequence: TGTGCCAGCAGATTTGGTCCGCGTAACTCTGGAAACACCATATATTTT.

The chain uses TRBV27 and TRBJ2-3, with 9 bases fitting TRBD2. The germline V gene encodes CDR1 MNHEY and CDR2 SMNVEV (reference sequence). The J segment lost 14 bases and the V segment lost 6 bases, leaving 9 bases of the junction unmatched. The length of the CDR3 is 12 residues. CDR3 DNA: TGTGCCAGCAGGGCTAGCGGGGTTATGATGTATTTT. It is translated as CASRASGVMMYF.

The chain couples TRBV11-1 to TRBJ2-7, with TRBD2 as a possible D gene (6 bases). Germline lookup yields CDR1 SGHAT and CDR2 FQDESV (reference sequence). V was trimmed by 0 bases and J by 5 bases, leaving 11 bases between them. The CDR3 consists of 14 residues. CDR3 loop: CASSLAGGAHEQYF. In DNA, the CDR3 is TGTGCCAGCAGCTTAGCCGGGGGAGCCCACGAGCAGTACTTC.

The count of this clone is one. The V call is TRBV2, the J call TRBJ1-2; weak D call: TRBD1 (5 bases). CDR3 length: 16 amino acids. V was cut by 6 bases and J by 0 bases, with 17 bases left in between. Germline assignment: CDR1 SNHLY and CDR2 FYNNEI. CDR3 coding DNA: TGTGCCAGCAGCAAGTCGCCCGGGGGAACTAACTATGGCTACACCTTC. Protein: CASSKSPGGTNYGYTF.

DNA for the CDR3: TGTGCCAGCAGTGTTGGGACAGGGGGTAACTATGGCTACACCTTC. Its protein is CASSVGTGGNYGYTF. J is TRBJ1-2 and V is TRBV2; 11 bases match TRBD1. Germline trimming cut 4 bases from V and 1 base from J; bases unmatched to any gene: 2. The CDR3 is 15 residues long. Germline V gives CDR1 SNHLY, CDR2 FYNNEI.

CDR3: CASARAVGVLEQYF. The CDR3 DNA is TGCGCCAGCGCGCGGGCGGTTGGGGTCCTCGAGCAGTACTTC. The chain links TRBV5-1 to TRBJ2-7, with a possible D match to TRBD2 (5 bases). V shed 7 bases and J shed 6 bases, with 20 bases lying between them. The CDR3 runs 14 residues. The germline CDR1 and CDR2 sequences are SGHRS and YFSETQ.

The V and J genes are TRBV7-8 and TRBJ1-2, with D unclear. The V end was cut by 4 bases, the J end by 5 bases, with 20 bases between. CDR3 length equals 16 residues. Germline-derived CDR1 and CDR2 are SGHVS and FQNEAQ. CDR3 region: CASSSAMGGNTYGYTF. DNA for the CDR3: TGTGCCAGCAGCTCCGCAATGGGAGGAAACACTTATGGCTACACCTTC.